This T cell receptor beta chain derives from a study of radiotherapy plus CTLA-4 blockade in lung cancer. About the research overall: The study recorded objective responses in roughly 20% of patients and disease control in 25% to 35%. Study-level points and caveats: The study found tumor-derived TCR clones expanded in blood after radiotherapy plus ipilimumab.

The germline CDR1 and CDR2 sequences are MNHEY and SMNVEV (reference sequence). Trimming took 0 bases from V and 5 from J, leaving 13 bases between them. This CDR3 region has 15 residues. Here immunoSEQ multiplex PCR was the method, and the copy in TCRdb shows in-frame clones only, minus some. The sample includes roughly 24,000 clones, about 77% of them seen just once. Regarding this clone: Its antigen is not identified.

This chain uses TRBV27 with TRBJ2-5; maybe TRBD1 (6 bases). The TCR sequence derives from a human donor with non-small cell lung cancer that progressed on radiotherapy plus ipilimumab. The sequencing here drew on peripheral blood, taken from a patient treated with radiotherapy plus ipilimumab. The CDR3 bases are TGTGCCAGCAGTTTATCCAGGGGATCGGGGGAGACCCAGTACTTC. As protein: CASSLSRGSGETQYF.